The T cell receptor (beta chain) under discussion was sequenced for a study of monozygotic twins with inflammatory bowel disease. General observations from the study: TCRbeta diversity (inverse Simpson) was lower in IBD patients than in healthy co-twins.

Whole blood that had not undergone T cell sorting provided the isolated total RNA. Eight cDNA synthesis reactions were run for every sample. TCRdb processed the 5' RACE reads again and assigns one entry to each CDR3 protein, with no DNA. Seen in this sample are more than 300,000 distinct CDR3 sequences; the ten most common clones hold 5.5% to 6.5%. Germline-derived CDR1 and CDR2 are LNHDA and SQIVND (reference sequence). CDR3 length: 16 amino acids. About this clonotype: No antigen is known for it.

This clonotype was obtained from a human donor with ulcerative colitis or Crohn's disease, or a healthy co-twin of an affected twin (not recorded which). This chain links TRBV19 with TRBJ1-5. The sequencing sample was made of blood. The CDR3 spells CASTPGGLGSNQPQHF.